One sample yielded the 17 T cell receptor beta chains listed below, sequenced in a study of T cell responses to AZD1222 COVID-19 vaccine. Generated by immunoSEQ multiplex PCR, the TCRdb table keeps only in-frame clones and is missing some. The table has around 110,000 clones, roughly 87% seen once. Sequencing was performed on peripheral blood, taken on day 0 of AZD1222 vaccination. The receptors stem from an adult in good health.

The rearrangement links TRBV4-1 to TRBJ2-3, with 8 positions matching TRBD2. CDR1 and CDR2 from the germline V gene are MGHRA and YSYEKL. The V gene end was trimmed by 4 bases and the J gene end by 2 bases; junction bases not matched to a gene: 5. The CDR3 covers 15 residues. The CDR3 here is CASSRGLALTDTQYF. The CDR3 region has the DNA TGCGCCAGCAGCCGAGGACTAGCTCTCACAGATACGCAGTATTTT.

The chain carries TRBV30 and TRBJ2-5, with TRBD2 matching over 12 bases. Germline CDR1 is GTSNPN and CDR2 is SVGIG (reference sequence). The CDR3 totals 15 residues. V was clipped by 3 bases and J by 5 bases; unmatched bases: 7. CDR3: CAWSLAGGPTETQYF. The CDR3 nucleotides are TGTGCCTGGAGCCTAGCGGGAGGGCCAACGGAGACCCAGTACTTC. The complete variable domain, with remaining parts taken from reference TRBV30 and TRBJ2-5, reads SQTIHQWPATLVQPVGSPLSLECTVEGTSNPNLYWYRQAAGRGLQLLFYSVGIGQISSEVPQNLSASRPQDRQFILSSKKLLLSDSGFYLCAWSLAGGPTETQYFGPGTRLLVL.

The DNA of the CDR3 is TGTGCCAGCAGCCATCTAGGCAGGGGGGGCCGAGATGAGCAGTTCTTC. This codes for CASSHLGRGGRDEQFF. The chain recombines TRBV3-1 (or the pseudogene TRBV3-2) with TRBJ2-1; D may match TRBD1 or TRBD2 (7 bases each). V lost 3 bases and J 8 bases, leaving 20 bases between the germline ends. Germline values: CDR1 LGHDT, CDR2 YNNKEL (reference sequence). This CDR3 contains 16 residues.

The rearrangement links TRBV18 to TRBJ2-7, with D maybe TRBD1 (6 bases). Germline lookup yields CDR1 KGHSH and CDR2 LQKENI. The ends were cut back, 3 bases at V and 4 bases at J, with 13 bases in the middle. The CDR3 consists of 14 residues. The CDR3 nucleotides are TGTGCCAGCTCACCGGGCAGGGGTAGGTACGAGCAGTACTTC. Protein sequence: CASSPGRGRYEQYF.

This sequence joins TRBV3-1 (or the pseudogene TRBV3-2) and TRBJ1-3, with D perhaps TRBD1 (5 bases). V was shortened by 4 bases and J by 0 bases, with 16 bases between the two germline ends. Germline assignment: CDR1 LGHDT and CDR2 YNNKEL (reference sequence). The CDR3 has 17 amino acids. The CDR3 coding sequence is TGTGCCAGCAGCCCACACCCGGGGCAGCGCTCTGGAAACACCATATATTTT. The encoded protein is CASSPHPGQRSGNTIYF.

The chain combines TRBV5-4 with TRBJ1-2; D is unresolved. V shed 0 bases and J shed 10 bases, with 10 bases lying between them. The CDR3 loop spans 12 amino acids. Germline V gene lookup returns CDR1 SGHNT and CDR2 YYREEE (reference sequence). CDR3 loop: CASSLGRVDYTF. The DNA of the CDR3 is TGTGCCAGCAGCTTGGGTCGGGTCGACTACACCTTC.

This chain connects TRBV27 to TRBJ1-1, with unresolved D. The ends were cut back, 4 bases at V and 4 bases at J, with 13 bases in the middle. The CDR3 extends over 14 amino acids. Germline values: CDR1 MNHEY, CDR2 SMNVEV (reference sequence). The DNA for the CDR3 is TGTGCCAGCAGTTCCCGCGGCCCGATCACTGAAGCTTTCTTT. As protein: CASSSRGPITEAFF.

The genes are TRBV24-1 and TRBJ2-5; weak D call: TRBD1 (6 bases). Per the germline V gene, CDR1 is KGHDR and CDR2 is SFDVKD. The CDR3 extends over 16 amino acids. Trimming removed 2 bases from V and 1 base from J, with 13 bases in between. In nucleotides, the CDR3 is TGTGCCACCAGTGATTGGGGCGGACAGTCCCAAGAGACCCAGTACTTC. Its translation is CATSDWGGQSQETQYF.

CDR3: CASSYRGQGGNEQFF. The CDR3 region has the DNA TGTGCCAGCAGCTACCGAGGACAGGGAGGCAATGAGCAGTTCTTC. The rearrangement joins TRBV14 to TRBJ2-1, with 8 bases lining up with TRBD1. The junction had 9 bases not matched to a gene; V was cut back by 5 bases and J by 6 bases. The CDR3 sequence is 15 residues long. Per the germline V gene, CDR1 is SGHDN and CDR2 is FVKESK.

V and J are TRBV7-7 and TRBJ2-2; TRBD2 matches 12 bases. Germline V gives CDR1 SSHAT, CDR2 FNYEAQ (reference sequence). There are 16 residues in the CDR3. The V segment lost 2 bases and the J segment 6 bases; nucleotides outside the gene matches: 4. The CDR3, as DNA: TGTGCCAGCAGCTTACGACTAGCGGGAGTAGCCGGGGAGCTGTTTTTT. It encodes CASSLRLAGVAGELFF. The variable domain in full, with the rest retrieved from reference TRBV7-7 and TRBJ2-2, is GAGVSQSPRYKVTKRGQDVTLRCDPISSHATLYWYQQALGQGPEFLTYFNYEAQPDKSGLPSDRFSAERPEGSISTLTIQRTEQRDSAMYRCASSLRLAGVAGELFFGEGSRLTVL.

The chain couples TRBV4-3 to TRBJ2-7; D possibly uses TRBD1 or TRBD2 (5 bases each). This CDR3 has 13 amino acids. Between the trimmed V and J ends, which lost 4 bases and 7 bases, there was a span of 14 bases. The germline V gene encodes CDR1 LGHNA and CDR2 YSLEER. The CDR3 here is CASSRAVWGEQYF. In nucleotides, the CDR3 is TGCGCCAGCAGCCGAGCCGTGTGGGGGGAGCAGTACTTC.

V usage is TRBV4-2 and J usage is TRBJ1-1, with D possibly being TRBD1 (6 bases). The V gene's germline CDR1 is LGHNA and CDR2 YNFKEQ. This CDR3 has 14 amino acids. Trimming stripped 7 bases from V and 7 bases from J, with 19 bases between. CDR3 region: CASTRGGGTGEAFF. CDR3 nucleotide sequence: TGTGCCAGCACCCGAGGGGGGGGGACGGGTGAAGCTTTCTTT.

The genes are TRBV24-1 and TRBJ2-2; D unclear. The V gene's germline CDR1 is KGHDR and CDR2 SFDVKD. The CDR3 contains 13 residues. The V gene lost 1 base and the J gene lost 2 bases, with 1 base spanning the gap. The chain's CDR3 is CATSDFNTGELFF. The CDR3 DNA reads as TGTGCCACCAGTGATTTTAACACCGGGGAGCTGTTTTTT.

The CDR3 DNA reads TGTGCCAGCAGCCCCGGACTAGCGGGATCAACTGCGGACGAGCAGTACTTC. The encoded protein is CASSPGLAGSTADEQYF. This chain connects TRBV7-6 to TRBJ2-7; the match to TRBD2 covers 12 bases. The germline V gene has CDR1 SGHVS and CDR2 FNYEAQ. This CDR3 has 17 amino acids. V shed 5 bases and J 5 bases; nucleotides not matched to a gene: 13.

This sequence joins TRBV11-3 and TRBJ2-3; TRBD2 aligns across 8 bases. Germline assignment: CDR1 SGHNT and CDR2 YENEEA. The CDR3 length is 16 residues. J lost 0 bases, V lost 5 bases, and 7 bases had no gene match. CDR3 residues: CASSLGLAPSTDTQYF. CDR3 nucleotides: TGTGCCAGCAGCCTTGGACTAGCTCCTAGCACAGATACGCAGTATTTT.

This chain connects TRBV28 to TRBJ2-1; 11 positions agree with TRBD1. This CDR3 is built from 12 residues. V gave up 9 bases and J gave up 15 bases; unmatched junction bases: 10. Germline CDR1 reads MDHEN; CDR2 reads SYDVKM. CDR3: CASNGQGARSFF. The CDR3 nucleotides are TGTGCCAGTAATGGACAGGGGGCGAGGTCGTTCTTC.

The rearrangement joins TRBV19 to TRBJ2-2, with TRBD2 as a possible D gene (5 bases). Trimming pared 3 bases from V and 2 bases from J, leaving 10 bases between. Looked up from germline, CDR1 is LNHDA and CDR2 is SQIVND (reference sequence). This CDR3 has 15 residues. The DNA for the CDR3 is TGTGCCAGTAGTATTTCGGGAATCAACACCGGGGAGCTGTTTTTT. Amino acid sequence: CASSISGINTGELFF.